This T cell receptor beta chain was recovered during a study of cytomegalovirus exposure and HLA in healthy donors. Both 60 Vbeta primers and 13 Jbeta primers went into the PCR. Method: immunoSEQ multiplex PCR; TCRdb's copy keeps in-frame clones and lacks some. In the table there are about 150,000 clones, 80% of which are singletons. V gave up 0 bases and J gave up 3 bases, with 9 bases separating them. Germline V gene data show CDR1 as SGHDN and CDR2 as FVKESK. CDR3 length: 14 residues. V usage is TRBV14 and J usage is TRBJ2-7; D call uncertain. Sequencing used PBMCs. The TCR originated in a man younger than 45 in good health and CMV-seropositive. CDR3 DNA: TGTGCCAGCAGCCAAGAATACGCGTACTACGAGCAGTACTTC. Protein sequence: CASSQEYAYYEQYF.